The T cell receptor beta chain described here comes from a study of blood T cell repertoires in COVID-19. Whole-study context: From T cells, B-cell-depleted T cells, or PBMCs came the material, which was cDNA or gDNA.

Per the study methods: Nucleated cell number was recorded as an estimate derived from reference gene primer amplification. Produced via immunoSEQ multiplex PCR; TCRdb's table is partial and in-frame only. V, J and clone size derive from that table, while D and trimming were established from the DNA sequence. The sample shows around 140,000 clones, more than 75% of them seen only once. The CDR3 is made up of 18 amino acids. CDR1 SGHAT and CDR2 FQNNGV come from the germline V gene. V dropped 5 bases and J dropped 2; count of bases not matched to a gene: 7. The V gene is TRBV11-2, the J gene TRBJ2-6, with TRBD1 matching 12 bases. The clonotype comes from a woman in her forties or fifties with active or convalescent COVID-19. The sequencing input was peripheral blood. This CDR3 is CASSPTGTGGAGANVLTF. CDR3 sequence (DNA): TGTGCCAGCAGCCCGACCGGGACAGGGGGCGCTGGGGCCAACGTCCTGACTTTC.